These 30 T cell receptor beta chains share one sample of origin, sequenced in a study of blood T cell repertoires in COVID-19. The data were produced by immunoSEQ multiplex PCR, yet TCRdb's version contains in-frame clones alone and is incomplete. The sample lists 240,000 or so clones, around nine tenths occurring once. The sequenced sample was peripheral blood. These receptors came from a woman in her 70s with active or convalescent COVID-19.

This chain uses TRBV2 with TRBJ1-1; 9 bases align to TRBD1. Germline trimming cut 9 bases from V and 3 bases from J; bases unmatched to any gene: 5. The length of the CDR3 is 13 residues. CDR1 is SNHLY, CDR2 FYNNEI, per germline. The CDR3 sequence: CASTGQGDTEAFF. As DNA, the CDR3 is TGTGCCAGTACGGGACAGGGAGACACTGAAGCTTTCTTT.

This chain joins TRBV27 and TRBJ2-3; D gene uncertain. Germline lookup yields CDR1 MNHEY and CDR2 SMNVEV (reference sequence). The V end was cut by 6 bases, the J end by 4 bases, with 14 bases between. This CDR3 has 14 amino acids. The CDR3, as DNA: TGTGCCAGCAGCCCCTTCGCGATTTCAGATACGCAGTATTTT. Protein: CASSPFAISDTQYF.

The genes are TRBV15 and TRBJ1-3; D is perhaps TRBD1 (6 bases). Deletions cut 0 bases from V and 7 bases from J, with 16 bases between. This CDR3 contains 16 residues. Germline values: CDR1 LNHNV, CDR2 YYDKDF (reference sequence). CDR3 amino acids: CATSRDRAGVGNTIYF. The CDR3 coding sequence is TGTGCCACCAGCAGAGATCGGGCAGGGGTTGGGAACACCATATATTTT.

The V call is TRBV6-5, the J call TRBJ1-3; tentatively, D is TRBD1 (6 bases). This CDR3 is 16 amino acids long. Germline CDR1 and CDR2: MNHEY and SVGAGI. V dropped 0 bases and J dropped 4 bases, with 13 bases sitting between them. The CDR3 coding sequence is TGTGCCAGCAGTTACTCAATTAGGACAGCGGGAAACACCATATATTTT. Translation gives CASSYSIRTAGNTIYF.

The CDR3 reads CASRQTGARNEKLFF. The CDR3 nucleotides are TGTGCCAGCAGACAGACAGGGGCCCGTAATGAAAAACTGTTTTTT. The V call is TRBV27, the J call TRBJ1-4; TRBD1 agrees at 8 bases. CDR1 and CDR2 from the germline V gene are MNHEY and SMNVEV (reference sequence). The CDR3 is 15 amino acids. Trimming cost V 6 bases and J 4 bases; bases outside gene matches: 7.

The chain links TRBV4-3 to TRBJ1-5; 7 nucleotides align to TRBD1. V lost 0 bases and J lost 8; bases outside the gene matches: 10. Germline CDR1 and CDR2: LGHNA and YSLEER. The length of the CDR3 is 16 residues. The DNA of the CDR3 is TGCGCCAGCAGCCAAGATTGGAGAGGGGGCTTAGAGCCCCAGCATTTT. This gives the protein CASSQDWRGGLEPQHF.

The V call is TRBV2, the J call TRBJ2-7, with D perhaps matching TRBD1 (6 bases). Trimming shortened V by 6 bases and J by 5 bases, and 14 bases separated the two germline ends. CDR3 size: 13 residues. Per the germline V gene, CDR1 is SNHLY and CDR2 is FYNNEI. CDR3 amino acids: CASRQNTGNEQYF. The CDR3 region has the DNA TGTGCCAGCAGACAAAATACAGGGAACGAGCAGTACTTC. Full variable domain (missing parts from reference TRBV2 and TRBJ2-7): EPEVTQTPSHQVTQMGQEVILRCVPISNHLYFYWYRQILGQKVEFLVSFYNNEISEKSEIFDDQFSVERPDGSNFTLKIRSTKLEDSAMYFCASRQNTGNEQYFGPGTRLTVT.

Concerning this clone: Within the sample, other DNA sequences also encode this same CDR3. This rearrangement joins TRBV5-1 to TRBJ1-1; 8 nucleotides match TRBD1. J lost 3 bases, V lost 4 bases, and 2 bases had no gene match. Germline assignment: CDR1 SGHRS and CDR2 YFSETQ. The length of the CDR3 is 13 residues. Here the CDR3 reads CASSLQGDTEAFF. The CDR3 DNA is TGCGCCAGCAGCCTACAGGGGGACACTGAAGCTTTCTTT.

This chain connects TRBV7-9 to TRBJ1-6; possibly TRBD1 for D (5 bases). V lost 5 bases to trimming and J lost 7 bases, with 15 bases between them. From germline, CDR1 is SEHNR and CDR2 FQNEAQ (reference sequence). The CDR3 consists of 15 residues. In nucleotides, the CDR3 is TGTGCCAGCAGCCCAAACCAGGGTCCAAATTCACCCCTCCACTTT. Encoded protein: CASSPNQGPNSPLHF.

The rearrangement links TRBV10-2 to TRBJ2-5; the D gene is possibly TRBD2 (5 bases). Deletions cut 10 bases from V and 1 base from J, with 13 bases between. The CDR3 has 13 amino acids. Germline-derived CDR1 and CDR2 are WSHSY and SAAADI. The CDR3 DNA follows: TGCGCCACCCAGAGAGGGAGCCAAGAGACCCAGTACTTC. Amino acid sequence: CATQRGSQETQYF.

J is TRBJ1-3 and V is TRBV11-2; TRBD1 is a possible D gene (5 bases). Germline V gene data show CDR1 as SGHAT and CDR2 as FQNNGV. Trimming took off 5 bases at V and 0 bases at J, with 11 bases between the two ends. The CDR3 covers 15 residues. In DNA, the CDR3 is TGTGCCAGCAGCCTCGACAGCTACTCTGGAAACACCATATATTTT. This encodes CASSLDSYSGNTIYF.

The chain is built from TRBV5-6 and TRBJ1-5; D remains unclear. V lost 0 bases and J 4 bases, leaving 8 bases between the germline ends. The CDR3 contains 14 residues. Germline V gene sequence: CDR1 SGHDT, CDR2 YYEEEE. This CDR3 is CASSLEGGNQPQHF. The DNA for the CDR3 is TGTGCCAGCAGCTTGGAGGGCGGGAATCAGCCCCAGCATTTT.

The chain employs TRBV7-9 and TRBJ2-1; 12 nucleotides align to TRBD2. CDR1 is SEHNR and CDR2 is FQNEAQ in the germline V gene (reference sequence). The trim removed 1 base at V and 7 bases at J, leaving 5 bases unmatched. The CDR3 is 16 amino acids. The CDR3 reads CASSLVLAGGQNEQFF. DNA of the CDR3: TGTGCCAGCAGCTTAGTGCTAGCGGGGGGGCAGAATGAGCAGTTCTTC.

V is TRBV9 and J is TRBJ2-3; 7 bases are a match to TRBD2. This CDR3 region has 15 residues. The V and J ends lost 1 base and 3 bases, in that order; junction bases with no gene match: 5. The germline V gene has CDR1 SGDLS and CDR2 YYNGEE. For the CDR3, the DNA is TGTGCCAGCAGCGTACCGGGGGGTCCAACAGATACGCAGTATTTT. Its protein product is CASSVPGGPTDTQYF.

This chain links TRBV3-1 (or the pseudogene TRBV3-2) with TRBJ2-1; D gene ambiguous. Germline values: CDR1 LGHDT, CDR2 YNNKEL (reference sequence). Trimming removed 7 bases from V and 9 bases from J, with 7 bases in between. This CDR3 has 10 residues. CDR3 nucleotide sequence: TGTGCCAGCAATCCGGGTGAGCAGTTCTTC. Its translation: CASNPGEQFF.

The chain links TRBV3-1 (or the pseudogene TRBV3-2) to TRBJ1-1; maybe TRBD1 (6 bases). V was shortened by 5 bases and J by 1 base, with 11 bases between the two germline ends. CDR3 length: 14 residues. The germline CDR1 and CDR2 sequences are LGHDT and YNNKEL (reference sequence). Here the CDR3 reads CASSGRRGNTEAFF. CDR3 DNA sequence: TGTGCCAGCAGCGGGCGCAGGGGGAACACTGAAGCTTTCTTT.

The V call is TRBV2, the J call TRBJ2-3, with a tentative D call TRBD1 (8 bases). In germline, CDR1 is SNHLY, CDR2 FYNNEI. V lost 6 bases and J 5 bases, leaving 18 bases between the germline ends. The CDR3 is 15 residues long. The CDR3: CASSTGGGTEDTQYF. As DNA, the CDR3 is TGTGCCAGCAGCACAGGGGGAGGGACAGAAGATACGCAGTATTTT.

The gene calls are TRBV2 and TRBJ1-3; 10 bases line up with TRBD1. The germline CDR1 and CDR2 sequences are SNHLY and FYNNEI. J lost 0 bases, V lost 8 bases, and 25 bases had no gene match. CDR3 length equals 22 residues. The CDR3 nucleotides read TGTGCCAGCCGCCGGGACACGGGACAGGGGTACTCCTACCGTTACTCTGGAAACACCATATATTTT. Its protein product is CASRRDTGQGYSYRYSGNTIYF.

This rearrangement joins TRBV20-1 to TRBJ2-5; D remains unclear. Trimming took 3 bases from V and 5 from J, leaving 7 bases between them. The CDR3 runs 11 residues. Germline-derived CDR1 and CDR2 are DFQATT and SNEGSKA (reference sequence). CDR3 region: CSASLGETQYF. CDR3 nucleotides: TGCAGTGCTAGTCTCGGGGAGACCCAGTACTTC.

V usage is TRBV30 and J usage is TRBJ1-5; D is uncertain. The CDR3 runs to 22 residues. V lost 4 bases and J 4 bases, leaving 38 bases between the germline ends. Germline V gives CDR1 GTSNPN, CDR2 SVGIG (reference sequence). CDR3 sequence reads: CAWKDLIDHALVWMENNQPQHF. The CDR3 DNA sequence: TGTGCCTGGAAGGATCTCATCGACCATGCCCTCGTGTGGATGGAGAATAATCAGCCCCAGCATTTT.

The CDR3 loop reads CASSYSTQRSTSTDTQYF. The CDR3 coding sequence is TGTGCCAGCAGTTACTCGACGCAGCGAAGCACTAGCACAGATACGCAGTATTTT. The rearrangement links TRBV6-2 or TRBV6-3 to TRBJ2-3; D gene unclear. Germline CDR1 reads MNHEY; CDR2 reads SVGEGT. V was trimmed by 0 bases and J by 0 bases, leaving 16 bases between them. The CDR3 has 18 residues.

A few counts support this clone. This chain links TRBV7-8 with TRBJ2-7, with D possibly being TRBD2 (6 bases). The V gene lost 0 bases and the J gene lost 2 bases, with 17 bases spanning the gap. CDR1 SGHVS and CDR2 FQNEAQ come from the germline V gene. The CDR3 spans 17 residues. The CDR3 region is CASSLAASWRDAYEQYF. In DNA, the CDR3 is TGTGCCAGCAGCTTAGCAGCCTCATGGAGGGACGCCTACGAGCAGTACTTC.

This clone came up a few times. This chain uses TRBV7-2 with TRBJ1-1; TRBD1 aligns across 8 bases. The CDR3 consists of 14 residues. Germline V gives CDR1 SGHTA, CDR2 FQGNSA. V was clipped by 5 bases and J by 6 bases; unmatched bases: 8. The CDR3, as DNA: TGTGCCAGCAGCATGGACAGGGATCGGGCTGAAGCTTTCTTT. It specifies CASSMDRDRAEAFF.

V is TRBV6-5 and J is TRBJ1-5; no clear D. Trimming shortened V by 4 bases and J by 7 bases, and 11 bases separated the two germline ends. The CDR3 extends over 13 amino acids. CDR1 is MNHEY and CDR2 is SVGAGI in the germline V gene. The CDR3 DNA follows: TGTGCCAGCAGTTTACAGAATTTCCAGCCCCAGCATTTT. Translated: CASSLQNFQPQHF.

The V gene is TRBV10-1, the J gene TRBJ2-6, with a weak D call TRBD1 (6 bases). Deletions cut 4 bases from V and 4 bases from J, with 11 bases between. Germline V gives CDR1 WNHNN, CDR2 SYGVQD (reference sequence). This CDR3 comprises 15 residues. For the CDR3, the DNA is TGCGCCAGCAGTGGGGCAGGGGCAGGGGCCAACGTCCTGACTTTC. Translation gives CASSGAGAGANVLTF.

The J gene is TRBJ2-1, the V gene TRBV6-1, with D perhaps TRBD2 (6 bases). Trimming took off 2 bases at V and 9 bases at J, with 11 bases between the two ends. CDR1 and CDR2 from the germline V gene are MNHNS and SASEGT. This CDR3 spans 13 amino acids. The CDR3 region is CASSEWSGVEQFF. CDR3 coding DNA: TGTGCCAGCAGTGAATGGTCGGGGGTTGAGCAGTTCTTC.

This chain links TRBV5-8 with TRBJ2-3; a possible D gene is TRBD1 (6 bases). This CDR3 is 18 amino acids long. Germline CDR1 reads SGHTS; CDR2 reads YDEGEE. V dropped 7 bases and J dropped 2 bases, with 26 bases sitting between them. The CDR3 reads CASYRAVQSSFTTDTQYF. The CDR3, as DNA: TGTGCCAGCTACAGGGCCGTCCAAAGCTCGTTCACCACAGATACGCAGTATTTT.

The V and J genes are TRBV9 and TRBJ2-1; no clear D gene. This CDR3 has 12 amino acids. V was shortened by 0 bases and J by 6 bases, with 4 bases between the two germline ends. CDR1 is SGDLS and CDR2 is YYNGEE in the germline V gene. The CDR3 bases are TGTGCCAGCAGCGTAGGTAGCAATGAGCAGTTCTTC. It yields the protein CASSVGSNEQFF.

Only a few counts were recorded for this clone. V and J are TRBV25-1 and TRBJ1-2, with D possibly matching TRBD1 (6 bases). Germline loops: CDR1 MGHDK, CDR2 SYGVNS. The CDR3 is 14 amino acids. V gave up 4 bases and J gave up 4 bases, with 13 bases separating them. CDR3 bases: TGTGCCAGCAGTGGACAGGTCTACTCCTATGGCTACACCTTC. Translated: CASSGQVYSYGYTF.

The chain has TRBV10-2 and TRBJ2-1; 8 bases agree with TRBD2. The CDR3 sequence is 15 residues long. The V and J ends lost 6 bases and 4 bases, in that order; junction bases with no gene match: 8. Germline V gene sequence: CDR1 WSHSY, CDR2 SAAADI. Written as DNA, the CDR3 is TGCGCCAGCAGGCCCCGCCGGGGGGGTTACAATGAGCAGTTCTTC. Amino acid sequence: CASRPRRGGYNEQFF.